This record concerns one T cell receptor beta chain sequence. What it recognizes is unknown. The length of the CDR3 is 16 residues. CDR1 SGHRS and CDR2 YFSETQ come from the germline V gene. Germline trimming cut 4 bases from V and 3 bases from J; bases unmatched to any gene: 7. These data come from a study of cytomegalovirus exposure and HLA in healthy donors. In the PCR, 60 Vbeta and 13 Jbeta primers were used. Method: immunoSEQ multiplex PCR; TCRdb's copy keeps in-frame clones and lacks some. Among approximately 160,000 clones listed, about three quarters were seen once. Regarding the study as a whole: Later on, an analysis tied around 17,000 TCR beta sequences to HLA alleles at 0.05 false discovery rate.

The specimen was PBMCs. This chain connects TRBV5-1 to TRBJ1-1, with 12 bases that match TRBD1. This receptor was identified in a woman aged 40 to 55 in good health and CMV-seropositive. CDR3 DNA: TGCGCCAGCAGCCCCGGGACAGGGGGCGGGGACACTGAAGCTTTCTTT. It encodes CASSPGTGGGDTEAFF.